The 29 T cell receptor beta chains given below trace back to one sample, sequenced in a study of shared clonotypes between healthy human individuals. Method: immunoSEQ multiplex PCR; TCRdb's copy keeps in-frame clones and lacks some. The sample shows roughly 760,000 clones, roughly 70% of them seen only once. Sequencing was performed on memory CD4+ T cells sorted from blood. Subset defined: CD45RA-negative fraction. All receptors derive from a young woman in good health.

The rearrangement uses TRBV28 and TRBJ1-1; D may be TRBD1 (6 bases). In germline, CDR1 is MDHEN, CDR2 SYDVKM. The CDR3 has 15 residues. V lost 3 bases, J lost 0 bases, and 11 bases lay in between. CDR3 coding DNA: TGTGCCAGCAGTTTCTCCACAGGGCTGAACACTGAAGCTTTCTTT. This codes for CASSFSTGLNTEAFF.

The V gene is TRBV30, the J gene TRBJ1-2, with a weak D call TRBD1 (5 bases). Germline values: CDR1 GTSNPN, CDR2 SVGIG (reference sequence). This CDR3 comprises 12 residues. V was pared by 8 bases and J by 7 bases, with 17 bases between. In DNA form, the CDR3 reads TGTGCCGTCTCATCAGGGCAGGGTGGCTACACCTTC. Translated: CAVSSGQGGYTF.

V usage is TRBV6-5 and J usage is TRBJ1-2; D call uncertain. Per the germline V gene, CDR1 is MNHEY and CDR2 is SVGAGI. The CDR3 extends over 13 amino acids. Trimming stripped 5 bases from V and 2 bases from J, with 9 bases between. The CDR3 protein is CASSPTGNYGYTF. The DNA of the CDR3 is TGTGCCAGCAGTCCAACTGGAAACTATGGCTACACCTTC.

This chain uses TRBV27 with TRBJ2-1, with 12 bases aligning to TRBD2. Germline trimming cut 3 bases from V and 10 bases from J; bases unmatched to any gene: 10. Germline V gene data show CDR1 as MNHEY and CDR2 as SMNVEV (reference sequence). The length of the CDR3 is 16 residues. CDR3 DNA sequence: TGTGCCAGCAGTTTGCGGACTAGCGGGATGAGAGGAGAGCAGTTCTTC. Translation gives CASSLRTSGMRGEQFF.

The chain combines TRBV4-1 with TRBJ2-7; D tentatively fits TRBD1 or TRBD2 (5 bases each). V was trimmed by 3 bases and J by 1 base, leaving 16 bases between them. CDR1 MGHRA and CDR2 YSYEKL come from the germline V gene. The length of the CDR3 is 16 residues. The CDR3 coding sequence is TGCGCCAGCAGCCAGCGAGGGGAAATAGTATCCTACGAGCAGTACTTC. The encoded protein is CASSQRGEIVSYEQYF.

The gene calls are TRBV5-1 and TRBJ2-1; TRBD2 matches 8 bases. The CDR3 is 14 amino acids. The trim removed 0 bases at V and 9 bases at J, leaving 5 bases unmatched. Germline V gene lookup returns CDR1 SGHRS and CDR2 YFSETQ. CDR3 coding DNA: TGCGCCAGCAGCTTGGAGGTAGCGGGACTTGAGCAGTTCTTC. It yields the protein CASSLEVAGLEQFF.

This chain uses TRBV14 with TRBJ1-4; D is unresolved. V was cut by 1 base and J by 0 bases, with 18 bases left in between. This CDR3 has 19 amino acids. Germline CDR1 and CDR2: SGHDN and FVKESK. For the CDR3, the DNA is TGTGCCAGCAGCCAAGGGTTGGACGGAGGTGTTTCAACTAATGAAAAACTGTTTTTT. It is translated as CASSQGLDGGVSTNEKLFF. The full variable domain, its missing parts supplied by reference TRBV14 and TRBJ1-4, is EAGVTQFPSHSVIEKGQTVTLRCDPISGHDNLYWYRRVMGKEIKFLLHFVKESKQDESGMPNNRFLAERTGGTYSTLKVQPAELEDSGVYFCASSQGLDGGVSTNEKLFFGSGTQLSVL.

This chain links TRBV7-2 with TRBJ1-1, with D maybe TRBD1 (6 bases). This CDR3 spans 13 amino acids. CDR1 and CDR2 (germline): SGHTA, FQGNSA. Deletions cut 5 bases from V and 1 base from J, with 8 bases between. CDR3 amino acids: CASSQGQNTEAFF. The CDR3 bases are TGTGCCAGCAGCCAGGGACAGAACACTGAAGCTTTCTTT.

The CDR3 DNA sequence: TGTGCCAGCTCAGGGACCGGGAATCAGCCCCAGCATTTT. Protein sequence: CASSGTGNQPQHF. The chain is built from TRBV18 and TRBJ1-5; TRBD1 might be the D (5 bases). Per the germline V gene, CDR1 is KGHSH and CDR2 is LQKENI. V was cut by 5 bases and J by 4 bases, with 9 bases left in between. This CDR3 region has 13 residues. The full variable domain, its missing parts supplied by reference TRBV18 and TRBJ1-5, is NAGVMQNPRHLVRRRGQEARLRCSPMKGHSHVYWYRQLPEEGLKFMVYLQKENIIDESGMPKERFSAEFPKEGPSILRIQQVVRGDSAAYFCASSGTGNQPQHFGDGTRLSIL.

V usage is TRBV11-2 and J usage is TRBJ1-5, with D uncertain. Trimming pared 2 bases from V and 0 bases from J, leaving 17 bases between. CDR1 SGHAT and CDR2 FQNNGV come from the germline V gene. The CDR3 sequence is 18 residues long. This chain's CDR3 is CASSLSPHPTYSNQPQHF. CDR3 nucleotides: TGTGCCAGCAGCTTATCTCCCCACCCCACGTATAGCAATCAGCCCCAGCATTTT.

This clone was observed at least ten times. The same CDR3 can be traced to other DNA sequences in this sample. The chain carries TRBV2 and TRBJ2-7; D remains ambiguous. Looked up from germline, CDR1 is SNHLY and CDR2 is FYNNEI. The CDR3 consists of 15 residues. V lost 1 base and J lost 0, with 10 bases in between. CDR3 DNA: TGTGCCAGCAGTGAAGGGCAGCCAGTCTCCTACGAGCAGTACTTC. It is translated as CASSEGQPVSYEQYF.

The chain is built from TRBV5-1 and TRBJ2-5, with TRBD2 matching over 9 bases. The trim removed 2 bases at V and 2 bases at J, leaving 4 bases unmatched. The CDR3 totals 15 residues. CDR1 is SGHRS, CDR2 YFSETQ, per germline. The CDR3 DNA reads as TGCGCCAGCAGCTTCTCGACTAGCGGACAAGAGACCCAGTACTTC. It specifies CASSFSTSGQETQYF.

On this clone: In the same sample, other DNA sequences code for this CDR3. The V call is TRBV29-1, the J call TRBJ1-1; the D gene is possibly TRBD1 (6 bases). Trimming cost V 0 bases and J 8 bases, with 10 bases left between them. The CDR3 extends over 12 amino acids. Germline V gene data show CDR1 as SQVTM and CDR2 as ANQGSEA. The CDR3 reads CSVEEGDREAFF. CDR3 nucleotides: TGCAGCGTTGAAGAGGGCGACAGGGAAGCTTTCTTT.

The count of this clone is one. The CDR3 DNA sequence: TGTGCCAGCCGAGGGCCGGCGGCCCAGCATTTT. Translation: CASRGPAAQHF. The chain uses TRBV19 and TRBJ1-5, with D unclear. The CDR3 consists of 11 residues. The V gene's germline CDR1 is LNHDA and CDR2 SQIVND (reference sequence). V was clipped by 9 bases and J by 11 bases, with 14 bases between them.

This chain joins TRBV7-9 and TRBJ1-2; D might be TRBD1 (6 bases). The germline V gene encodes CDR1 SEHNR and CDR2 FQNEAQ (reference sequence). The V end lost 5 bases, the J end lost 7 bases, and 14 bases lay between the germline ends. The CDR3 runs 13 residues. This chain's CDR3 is CASSRGDRSGYTF. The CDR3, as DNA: TGTGCCAGCAGCCGAGGAGACAGGAGTGGCTACACCTTC.

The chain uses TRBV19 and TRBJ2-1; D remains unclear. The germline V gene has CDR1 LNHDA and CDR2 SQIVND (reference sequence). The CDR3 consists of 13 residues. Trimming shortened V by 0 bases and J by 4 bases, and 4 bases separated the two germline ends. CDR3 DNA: TGTGCCAGTAGTATAGACGGTTACAATGAGCAGTTCTTC. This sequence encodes CASSIDGYNEQFF.

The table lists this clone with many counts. This chain's CDR3 is CASSSGTGKADTQYF. CDR3 bases: TGTGCCAGCAGCTCTGGGACAGGCAAGGCAGATACGCAGTATTTT. The V call is TRBV11-3, the J call TRBJ2-3, with 8 bases lining up with TRBD1. The CDR3 has 15 amino acids. CDR1 SGHNT and CDR2 YENEEA come from the germline V gene. Germline trimming cut 4 bases from V and 4 bases from J; bases unmatched to any gene: 7.

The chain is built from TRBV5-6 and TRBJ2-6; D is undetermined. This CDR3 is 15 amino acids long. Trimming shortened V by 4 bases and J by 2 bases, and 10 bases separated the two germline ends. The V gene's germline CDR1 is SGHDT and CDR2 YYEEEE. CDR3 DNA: TGTGCCAGCAGCCTATTAGGGACTGGGGCCAACGTCCTGACTTTC. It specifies CASSLLGTGANVLTF.

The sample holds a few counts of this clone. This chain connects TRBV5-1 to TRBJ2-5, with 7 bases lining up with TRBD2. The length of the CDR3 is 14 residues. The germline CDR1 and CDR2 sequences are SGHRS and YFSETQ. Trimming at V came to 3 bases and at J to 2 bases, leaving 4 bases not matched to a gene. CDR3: CASSWGGRQETQYF. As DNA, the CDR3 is TGCGCCAGCAGCTGGGGAGGGAGACAAGAGACCCAGTACTTC.

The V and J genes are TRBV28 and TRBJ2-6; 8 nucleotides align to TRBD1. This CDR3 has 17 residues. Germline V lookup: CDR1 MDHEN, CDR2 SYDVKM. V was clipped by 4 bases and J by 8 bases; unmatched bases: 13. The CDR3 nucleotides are TGTGCCAGCAGTTGGCAGGGGGCGGCATCCTCTCCCAACGTCCTGACTTTC. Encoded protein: CASSWQGAASSPNVLTF.

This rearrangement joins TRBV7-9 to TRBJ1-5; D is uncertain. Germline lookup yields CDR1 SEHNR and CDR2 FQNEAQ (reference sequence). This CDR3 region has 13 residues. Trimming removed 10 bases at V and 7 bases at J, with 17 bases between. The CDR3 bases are TGTGCCACCCGAAGAGGTTTCGCACAGCCCCAGCATTTT. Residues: CATRRGFAQPQHF.

The CDR3: CTSSQGTGTGGQSSGANVLTF. The CDR3 DNA is TGCACCAGCAGCCAAGGGACAGGGACAGGGGGACAAAGCTCTGGGGCCAACGTCCTGACTTTC. The chain uses TRBV1 and TRBJ2-6; TRBD1 reflects the table's D call only, with no check against the DNA. TRBV1 is assigned pseudogene status. The CDR3 extends over 21 amino acids.

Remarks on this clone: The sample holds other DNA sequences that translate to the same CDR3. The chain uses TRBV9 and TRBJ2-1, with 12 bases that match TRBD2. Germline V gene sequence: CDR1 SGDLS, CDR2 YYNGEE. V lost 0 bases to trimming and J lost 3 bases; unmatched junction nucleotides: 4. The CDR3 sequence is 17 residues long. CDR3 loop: CASSVEGLAGNYNEQFF. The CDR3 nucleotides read TGTGCCAGCAGCGTAGAAGGACTAGCGGGGAACTACAATGAGCAGTTCTTC.

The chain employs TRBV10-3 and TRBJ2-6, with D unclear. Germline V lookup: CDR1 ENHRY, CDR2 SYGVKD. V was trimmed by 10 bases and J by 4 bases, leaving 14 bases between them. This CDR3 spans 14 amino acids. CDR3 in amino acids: CATRGVSGANVLTF. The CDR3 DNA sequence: TGTGCCACTCGTGGGGTCTCCGGGGCCAACGTCCTGACTTTC.

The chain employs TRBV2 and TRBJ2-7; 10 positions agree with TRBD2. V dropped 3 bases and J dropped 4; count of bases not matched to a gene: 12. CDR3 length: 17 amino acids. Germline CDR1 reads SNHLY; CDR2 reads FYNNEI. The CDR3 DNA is TGTGCCAGCAGTGAGATTTGGCTAGCGGGAGTAAAGTACGAGCAGTACTTC. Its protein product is CASSEIWLAGVKYEQYF.

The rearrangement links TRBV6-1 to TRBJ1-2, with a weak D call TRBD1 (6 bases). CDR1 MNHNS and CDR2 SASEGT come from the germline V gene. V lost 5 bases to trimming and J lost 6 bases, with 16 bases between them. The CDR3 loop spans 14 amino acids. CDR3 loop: CASSPIGGRDGYTF. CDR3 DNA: TGTGCCAGCAGTCCAATCGGGGGGCGGGATGGCTACACCTTC.

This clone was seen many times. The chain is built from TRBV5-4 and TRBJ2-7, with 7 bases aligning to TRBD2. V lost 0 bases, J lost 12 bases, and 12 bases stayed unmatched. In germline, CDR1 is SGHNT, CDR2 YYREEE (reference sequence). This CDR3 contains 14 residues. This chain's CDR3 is CASSLGGLAATAYF. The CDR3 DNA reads TGTGCCAGCAGCTTGGGGGGCCTAGCGGCCACCGCGTACTTC.

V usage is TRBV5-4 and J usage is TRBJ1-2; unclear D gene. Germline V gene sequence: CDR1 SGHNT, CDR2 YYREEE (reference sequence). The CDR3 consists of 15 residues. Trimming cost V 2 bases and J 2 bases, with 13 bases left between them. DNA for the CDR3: TGTGCCAGCAGCTTTGGGCTTCTAGGGAACTATGGCTACACCTTC. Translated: CASSFGLLGNYGYTF.

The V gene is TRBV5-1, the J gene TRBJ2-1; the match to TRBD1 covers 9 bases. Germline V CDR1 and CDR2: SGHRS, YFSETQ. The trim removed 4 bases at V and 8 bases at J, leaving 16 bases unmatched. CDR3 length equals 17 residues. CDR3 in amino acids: CASSGRTSGTGMHEQFF. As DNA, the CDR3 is TGCGCCAGCAGCGGCAGAACCAGCGGGACAGGGATGCATGAGCAGTTCTTC.